A selection of T cell receptor beta chains follows, all from one sample in a study of blood T cell repertoires in COVID-19. The data were produced by immunoSEQ multiplex PCR, yet TCRdb's version contains in-frame clones alone and is incomplete. The sample contains about 120,000 clones, approximately 84% of which appear only once. The specimen sequenced was peripheral blood. The origin of the receptors is a man aged 70 or older with acute or convalescent COVID-19. Each CDR3 is given with its conserved first and last residue. D genes are given only for firm matches. Part of the rows lack a size; the others show once, few, many or a class for expanded clones.

>TRBV25-1|.|TRBJ1-4|.
CASKQRVDEKLFF
TGTGCCAGCAAGCAGAGGGTGGATGAAAAACTGTTTTTT
>TRBV5-1|.|TRBJ2-7|TRBD1
CASSWDRPYEQYF
TGCGCCAGCAGCTGGGACAGGCCCTACGAGCAGTACTTC
>TRBV6-5|.|TRBJ2-3|.
CASSSGSTDTQYF
TGTGCCAGCAGTAGCGGGAGCACAGATACGCAGTATTTT
>TRBV28|.|TRBJ2-7|TRBD1
CASTPGTELAYEQYF
TGTGCCAGCACCCCAGGGACAGAGCTTGCCTACGAGCAGTACTTC
>TRBV5-4|few|TRBJ1-2|TRBD1
CASSRGQGYGYTF
TGTGCCAGCAGCCGCGGACAGGGGTATGGCTACACCTTC
>TRBV28|.|TRBJ1-5|TRBD1
CASSRGTGGGQPQHF
TGTGCCAGCAGTAGAGGGACAGGGGGGGGTCAGCCCCAGCATTTT
>TRBV28|few|TRBJ2-5|.
CASSFPGTPSQRSQYF
TGTGCCAGCAGTTTCCCCGGGACTCCGTCACAAAGGTCCCAGTACTTC
>TRBV27|few|TRBJ2-2|.
CASSSGTPGGLFF
TGTGCCAGCAGTTCGGGGACACCTGGGGGGCTGTTTTTT
>TRBV6-5|.|TRBJ2-1|.
CASSYQMYNEQFF
TGTGCCAGCAGTTATCAGATGTACAATGAGCAGTTCTTC
>TRBV11-1|.|TRBJ2-1|.
CASSLGGGYNEQFF
TGTGCCAGCAGCTTAGGTGGGGGGTACAATGAGCAGTTCTTC
>TRBV10-3|few|TRBJ1-1|TRBD1
CAISATGGNTEAFF
TGTGCCATCAGTGCGACAGGGGGTAACACTGAAGCTTTCTTT
>TRBV4-1|.|TRBJ1-5|.
CASSQDIGGPQHF
TGCGCCAGCAGCCAAGATATAGGGGGGCCCCAGCATTTT
>TRBV9|.|TRBJ2-1|TRBD2
CASSVDRRGAYNEQFF
TGTGCCAGCAGCGTAGATCGGCGGGGGGCCTACAATGAGCAGTTCTTC
>TRBV6-5|.|TRBJ2-7|TRBD1
CASSWTRTGEQYF
TGTGCCAGCAGTTGGACACGGACAGGCGAGCAGTACTTC
>TRBV19|.|TRBJ2-3|TRBD2
CASSIPGLAGTTDTQYF
TGTGCCAGTAGTATCCCAGGACTAGCGGGGACCACAGATACGCAGTATTTT
>TRBV7-2|.|TRBJ2-1|.
CASSPTGQGDNEQFF
TGTGCCAGCAGTCCAACGGGACAAGGCGACAATGAGCAGTTCTTC
>TRBV5-1|once|TRBJ2-3|.
CASSSQGSTDTQYF
TGCGCCAGCAGCTCCCAGGGGTCCACAGATACGCAGTATTTT
>TRBV7-2|.|TRBJ1-1|.
CASSFPGTEAFF
TGTGCCAGCAGCTTCCCGGGAACTGAAGCTTTCTTT
>TRBV16|.|TRBJ1-3|.
CASSQETGSGNTIYF
TGTGCCAGCAGCCAAGAAACGGGCTCTGGAAACACCATATATTTT
>TRBV19|.|TRBJ2-5|TRBD2
CASSPKGLGSGGGWRQETQYF
TGTGCCAGTAGCCCGAAGGGCCTAGGTAGCGGGGGAGGTTGGAGGCAAGAGACCCAGTACTTC
>TRBV5-1|.|TRBJ1-2|TRBD1
CASSLGDRGLPNYGYTF
TGCGCCAGCAGCTTGGGGGACAGGGGGCTTCCTAACTATGGCTACACCTTC
>TRBV7-2|.|TRBJ1-5|TRBD1
CASSHRGTSNQPQHF
TGTGCCAGCAGCCACAGGGGGACTAGCAATCAGCCCCAGCATTTT
>TRBV18|.|TRBJ1-2|.
CASSSMSTAYYGYTF
TGTGCCAGCTCATCCATGTCGACAGCCTACTATGGCTACACCTTC
>TRBV7-6|.|TRBJ1-5|.
CASSLGDSSLGPQHF
TGTGCCAGCAGCTTAGGCGACAGCTCGCTAGGGCCCCAGCATTTT
>TRBV18|.|TRBJ1-4|TRBD1
CASSPGTGSEKLFF
TGTGCCAGCTCACCCGGGACAGGGAGTGAAAAACTGTTTTTT
>TRBV5-1|.|TRBJ1-5|.
CASSLVVRQAYSNQPQHF
TGCGCCAGCAGCTTGGTAGTCCGGCAGGCTTATAGCAATCAGCCCCAGCATTTT
>TRBV3-1/TRBV3-2|few|TRBJ1-5|.
CASSQDYSGPQHF
TGTGCCAGCAGCCAAGATTACTCGGGGCCCCAGCATTTT
>TRBV25-1|.|TRBJ2-6|.
CASSESGSANVLTF
TGTGCCAGCAGTGAATCAGGGTCGGCCAACGTCCTGACTTTC
>TRBV7-2|.|TRBJ1-2|TRBD1
CASSYTGGPRPYGYTF
TGTGCCAGCAGCTACACAGGGGGCCCTCGTCCCTATGGCTACACCTTC
>TRBV6-1|.|TRBJ1-2|.
CASSEGSIYGYTF
TGTGCCAGCAGTGAAGGGTCTATCTATGGCTACACCTTC
>TRBV25-1|.|TRBJ1-2|.
CASSDLGRNYGYTF
TGTGCCAGCAGTGATTTGGGCAGAAACTATGGCTACACCTTC
>TRBV15|.|TRBJ2-2|TRBD1
CATSPGTDTGELFF
TGTGCCACCAGCCCCGGGACAGACACCGGGGAGCTGTTTTTT
>TRBV18|.|TRBJ2-3|.
CASSPPGGRVTTDTQYF
TGTGCCAGCTCACCACCGGGTGGCAGGGTAACGACAGATACGCAGTATTTT
>TRBV19|.|TRBJ1-3|.
CASSIARVTGNTIYF
TGTGCCAGTAGTATCGCCAGGGTCACTGGAAACACCATATATTTT
>TRBV3-1/TRBV3-2|once|TRBJ1-1|.
CASSPPTVNTEAFF
TGTGCCAGCAGCCCCCCCACTGTGAACACTGAAGCTTTCTTT
>TRBV7-2|.|TRBJ1-5|TRBD1
CASSSSGQGLGSNQPQHF
TGTGCCAGCAGCTCCTCCGGACAGGGGTTGGGTAGCAATCAGCCCCAGCATTTT
>TRBV7-8|.|TRBJ1-5|.
CASSLSDWGNQPQHF
TGTGCCAGCAGCCTATCGGACTGGGGCAATCAGCCCCAGCATTTT
>TRBV28|.|TRBJ2-1|TRBD2
CASSSTRTSAMGEQFF
TGTGCCAGCAGTTCCACCAGGACTAGCGCGATGGGTGAGCAGTTCTTC
>TRBV6-1|.|TRBJ1-3|.
CASSEAIPAASGNTIYF
TGTGCCAGCAGTGAAGCGATCCCCGCGGCCTCTGGAAACACCATATATTTT
>TRBV19|.|TRBJ2-2|TRBD2
CASSPSGGTGELFF
TGTGCCAGTAGTCCTAGCGGTGGGACCGGGGAGCTGTTTTTT